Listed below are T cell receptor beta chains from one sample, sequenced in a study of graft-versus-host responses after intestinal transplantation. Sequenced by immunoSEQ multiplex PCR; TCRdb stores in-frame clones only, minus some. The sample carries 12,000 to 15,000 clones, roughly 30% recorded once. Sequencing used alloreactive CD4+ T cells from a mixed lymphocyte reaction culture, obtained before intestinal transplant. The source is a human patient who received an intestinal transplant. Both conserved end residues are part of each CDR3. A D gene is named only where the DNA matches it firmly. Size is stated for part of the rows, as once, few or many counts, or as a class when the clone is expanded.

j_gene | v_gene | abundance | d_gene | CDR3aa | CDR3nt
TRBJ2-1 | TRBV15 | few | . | CATSRPVGGVVNEQFF | TGTGCCACCAGCAGACCAGTTGGGGGAGTGGTCAATGAGCAGTTCTTC
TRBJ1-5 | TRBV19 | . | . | CASSRPNRGNQPQHF | TGTGCCAGTAGCAGGCCTAATAGGGGCAATCAGCCCCAGCATTTT
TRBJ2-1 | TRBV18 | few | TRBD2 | CASSPSSGKVYNEQFF | TGTGCCAGCTCACCAAGTAGCGGGAAGGTCTACAATGAGCAGTTCTTC
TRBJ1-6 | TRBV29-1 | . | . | CSVQDQLNSPLHF | TGCAGCGTTCAGGACCAACTCAATTCACCCCTCCACTTT
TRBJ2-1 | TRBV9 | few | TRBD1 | CASSGTDRAGNEQFF | TGTGCCAGCAGCGGAACAGACAGGGCGGGCAATGAGCAGTTCTTC
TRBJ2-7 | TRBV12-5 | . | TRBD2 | CASGSGTSSSYEQYF | TGTGCTAGTGGTTCCGGGACTAGCAGCTCCTACGAGCAGTACTTC
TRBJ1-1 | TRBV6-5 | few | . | CASSEAAGTEAFF | TGTGCCAGCAGTGAAGCGGCGGGCACTGAAGCTTTCTTT
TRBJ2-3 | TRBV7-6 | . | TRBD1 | CASSCPTGGMRTLITDTQYF | TGTGCCAGCAGCTGCCCGACAGGGGGCATGCGCACCCTCATCACAGATACGCAGTATTTT
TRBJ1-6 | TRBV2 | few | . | CASVGDRSYNSPLHF | TGTGCCAGCGTGGGGGATCGGTCCTATAATTCACCCCTCCACTTT
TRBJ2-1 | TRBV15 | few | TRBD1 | CATARDSKFKQFF | TGTGCCACCGCGAGGGACAGCAAGTTTAAACAGTTCTTC
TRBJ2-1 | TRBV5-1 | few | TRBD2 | CASSYLAGNEQFF | TGCGCCAGCAGCTACCTAGCGGGCAATGAGCAGTTCTTC
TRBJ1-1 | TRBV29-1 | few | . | CSVEGSLNTEAFF | TGCAGCGTTGAAGGGTCGCTGAACACTGAAGCTTTCTTT
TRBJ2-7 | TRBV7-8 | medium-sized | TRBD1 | CASSLGPGTGDYEQYF | TGTGCCAGCAGCTTAGGGCCCGGGACAGGGGACTACGAGCAGTACTTC
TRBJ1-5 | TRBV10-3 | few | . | CAISESLYQPQHF | TGTGCCATCAGTGAGTCCCTATATCAGCCCCAGCATTTT
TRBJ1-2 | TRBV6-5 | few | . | CASRPHGGVYGYTF | TGTGCCAGCAGGCCCCACGGGGGGGTCTATGGCTACACCTTC
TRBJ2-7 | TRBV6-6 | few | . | CASSYRDTYEQYF | TGTGCCAGCAGTTACCGGGACACCTACGAGCAGTACTTC
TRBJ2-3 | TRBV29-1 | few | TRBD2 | CSLAPLAGGSADTQYF | TGCAGCCTGGCCCCACTAGCGGGAGGGAGTGCAGATACGCAGTATTTT
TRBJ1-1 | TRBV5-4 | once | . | CASRRGTKATNTEAFF | TGTGCCAGCAGACGAGGGACAAAAGCCACGAACACTGAAGCTTTCTTT
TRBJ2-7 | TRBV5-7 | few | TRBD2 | CARSLRAGGSLWEQYF | TGTGCCCGCAGCTTGAGGGCGGGGGGGAGCTTGTGGGAGCAGTACTTC
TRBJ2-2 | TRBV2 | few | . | CASSTTGPGELFF | TGTGCCAGCAGTACTACAGGGCCCGGGGAGCTGTTTTTT
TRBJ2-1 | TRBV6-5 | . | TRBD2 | CASISTSGSNEQFF | TGTGCCAGCATCTCGACTAGCGGGAGTAATGAGCAGTTCTTC
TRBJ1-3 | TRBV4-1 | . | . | CASSQDDGRAGNTIYF | TGCGCCAGCAGCCAAGATGACGGCAGGGCTGGAAACACCATATATTTT
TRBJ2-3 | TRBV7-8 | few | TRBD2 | CASSLAQGASGRARTDTQYF | TGTGCCAGCAGCTTAGCGCAAGGGGCTAGCGGGAGGGCCCGCACAGATACGCAGTATTTT
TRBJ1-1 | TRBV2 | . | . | CASSYRALSNTEAFF | TGTGCCAGCAGTTACAGGGCTTTATCGAACACTGAAGCTTTCTTT
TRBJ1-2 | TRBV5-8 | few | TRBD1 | CASSFPDRGHYGYTF | TGTGCCAGCAGCTTTCCGGACAGGGGGCACTATGGCTACACCTTC
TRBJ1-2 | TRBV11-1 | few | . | CASSLNYGYTF | TGTGCCAGCAGCTTAAACTATGGCTACACCTTC
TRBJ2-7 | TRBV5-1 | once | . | CASSLAGSGESYEQYF | TGCGCCAGCAGCTTGGCCGGATCGGGAGAATCCTACGAGCAGTACTTC
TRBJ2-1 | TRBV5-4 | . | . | CASSFPGFSEQFF | TGTGCCAGCAGCTTTCCAGGGTTCAGTGAGCAGTTCTTC
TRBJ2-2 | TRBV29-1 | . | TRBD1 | CSVGGQGAAGELFF | TGCAGCGTGGGGGGACAGGGAGCGGCCGGGGAGCTGTTTTTT
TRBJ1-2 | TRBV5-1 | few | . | CASSLAGIPRDYGYTF | TGCGCCAGCAGCTTGGCCGGGATCCCAAGGGACTATGGCTACACCTTC
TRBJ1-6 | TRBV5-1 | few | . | CASSHTTGTPNSPLHF | TGCGCCAGCAGCCATACGACCGGGACACCAAATTCACCCCTCCACTTT
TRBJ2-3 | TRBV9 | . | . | CASSVVADTQYF | TGTGCCAGCAGCGTAGTTGCAGATACGCAGTATTTT
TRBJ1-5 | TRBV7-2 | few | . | CASSLWDIYSNQPQHF | TGTGCCAGCAGCTTGTGGGACATCTATAGCAATCAGCCCCAGCATTTT
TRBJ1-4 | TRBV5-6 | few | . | CASSLRRTLGKLFF | TGTGCCAGCAGCTTGAGGCGGACTCTGGGCAAACTGTTTTTT
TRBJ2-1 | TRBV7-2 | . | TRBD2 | CASSQFASGGYNEQFF | TGTGCCAGCAGCCAATTTGCTAGCGGGGGGTACAATGAGCAGTTCTTC
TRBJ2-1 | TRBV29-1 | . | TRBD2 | CSVEVTSGSNEQFF | TGCAGCGTTGAAGTGACTAGCGGGAGCAATGAGCAGTTCTTC
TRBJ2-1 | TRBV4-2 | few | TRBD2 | CASSQVASGNSYNEQFF | TGTGCCAGCAGCCAAGTGGCTAGCGGGAACTCCTACAATGAGCAGTTCTTC
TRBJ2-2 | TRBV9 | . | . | CASSVWTNTGELLF | TGTGCCAGCAGCGTGTGGACGAACACCGGGGAGCTGCTTTTT
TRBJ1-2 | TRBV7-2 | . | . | CASSLEGQVFGYTF | TGTGCCAGCAGCTTAGAAGGGCAGGTATTTGGCTACACCTTC
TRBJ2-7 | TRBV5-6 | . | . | CASSRVSIYEQYF | TGTGCCAGCAGCCGAGTCTCGATCTACGAGCAGTACTTC
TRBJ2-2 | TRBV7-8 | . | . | CASSLGRRNTGELFF | TGTGCCAGCAGCTTAGGCAGGAGGAACACCGGGGAGCTGTTTTTT
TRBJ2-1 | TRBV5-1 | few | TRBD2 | CASSLRGRAENEQFF | TGCGCCAGCAGCTTGAGAGGGAGGGCCGAGAATGAGCAGTTCTTC